Each of the 10 T cell receptor beta chains below was sequenced from the same sample in a study of early T cells in non-severe SARS-CoV-2 infection. Each CDR3 protein is one row after TCRdb ran MiXCR on the 5' RACE reads. The sample lists 85,000 to 100,000 distinct CDR3 sequences, 16% occurring once. Specimen: whole blood, collected at baseline. All receptors derive from an adult who was a healthcare worker with PCR-confirmed SARS-CoV-2 infection or an uninfected control (not recorded which).

The chain recombines TRBV12-3 or TRBV12-4 with TRBJ2-7; D call uncertain. The V and J ends lost 2 bases and 7 bases respectively, with 12 bases between them. This CDR3 has 13 residues. The CDR3 reads CASSLHRQAEQYF. CDR3 sequence (DNA): TGTGCCAGCAGTTTACACCGCCAAGCGGAGCAGTACTTC.

This clonotype was recorded a few times. The chain employs TRBV27 and TRBJ2-5; no reliable D call. In germline, CDR1 is MNHEY, CDR2 SMNVEV (reference sequence). The V end was cut by 2 bases, the J end by 2 bases, with 9 bases between. The CDR3 is made up of 14 amino acids. The CDR3, as DNA: TGTGCCAGCAGTTTACGTCTGGGACAAGAGACCCAGTACTTC. Amino acid sequence: CASSLRLGQETQYF.

This clonotype has just a few counts. The genes are TRBV3-1 and TRBJ2-2; 9 bases line up with TRBD2. Looked up from germline, CDR1 is LGHDT and CDR2 is YNNKEL (reference sequence). The CDR3 is 17 residues long. Germline trimming cut 3 bases from V and 6 bases from J; bases unmatched to any gene: 11. CDR3 bases: TGTGCCAGCAGCCAGCACGAACCGGGACTAGCCTCCGGGGAGCTGTTTTTT. Its translation: CASSQHEPGLASGELFF.

In its sample, this clonotype was seen many times. This chain connects TRBV27 to TRBJ2-7; maybe TRBD1 (6 bases). Trimming cost V 4 bases and J 5 bases, with 12 bases left between them. From germline, CDR1 is MNHEY and CDR2 SMNVEV (reference sequence). This CDR3 is built from 13 residues. The CDR3: CASSWTEGHEQYF. Here the CDR3 DNA reads TGTGCCAGCAGTTGGACAGAGGGGCACGAGCAGTACTTC.

This clonotype appeared many times. The CDR3 nucleotides read TGTGCCAGCAGCCTGGGGCCCCGGTCGGGTGAGCAGTTCTTC. Protein product: CASSLGPRSGEQFF. V and J are TRBV4-2 and TRBJ2-1; D is perhaps TRBD1 (5 bases). Germline V gene lookup returns CDR1 LGHNA and CDR2 YNFKEQ. Trimming stripped 4 bases from V and 9 bases from J, with 16 bases between. CDR3 length: 14 amino acids.

This clonotype was recorded many times. The chain recombines TRBV18 with TRBJ2-1; D may be TRBD1 or TRBD2 (6 bases each). With 2 bases removed from V and 0 bases from J, the gap between germline ends came to 14 bases. This CDR3 is 17 amino acids long. Germline V lookup: CDR1 KGHSH, CDR2 LQKENI. In DNA, the CDR3 is TGTGCCAGCTCACCAAAACAGGGAGGAGGCTCCTACAATGAGCAGTTCTTC. Its translation is CASSPKQGGGSYNEQFF.

Only a few counts were recorded for this clonotype. This chain connects TRBV28 to TRBJ2-1; 10 bases are a match to TRBD2. This CDR3 comprises 19 residues. Germline V gene sequence: CDR1 MDHEN, CDR2 SYDVKM. Losses at the gene ends were 0 bases for V and 2 bases for J; bases not matched to a gene: 10. The CDR3 DNA sequence: TGTGCCAGCAGTTTATGGATCGTAGAACTAGCGGGGCCCTACAATGAGCAGTTCTTC. Encoded protein: CASSLWIVELAGPYNEQFF.

The chain joins TRBV28 to TRBJ1-4; possible D gene TRBD1, 6 bases. V lost 4 bases, J lost 4 bases, and 10 bases lay in between. The CDR3 is 14 residues long. CDR1 and CDR2 (germline): MDHEN, SYDVKM. CDR3 loop: CASSSRGLNEKLFF. DNA for the CDR3: TGTGCCAGCAGTTCCCGGGGGCTTAATGAAAAACTGTTTTTT.

The chain employs TRBV12-3 or TRBV12-4 and TRBJ1-5; no clear D. V lost 1 base to trimming and J lost 5 bases, with 6 bases between them. The CDR3 is made up of 13 amino acids. CDR3 sequence reads: CASSLGIYQPQHF. CDR3 bases: TGTGCCAGCAGTTTAGGTATTTATCAGCCCCAGCATTTT.

V is TRBV28 and J is TRBJ2-5; the D gene is possibly TRBD1 (6 bases). Trimming removed 5 bases from V and 2 bases from J, with 18 bases in between. The CDR3 length is 16 residues. The V gene's germline CDR1 is MDHEN and CDR2 SYDVKM. CDR3 bases: TGTGCCAGCAGTCCCCTAAGAGGGCAGGGGCAAGAGACCCAGTACTTC. Protein sequence: CASSPLRGQGQETQYF. Based on the CDR3 plus reference TRBV28 and TRBJ2-5, the full variable domain is DVKVTQSSRYLVKRTGEKVFLECVQDMDHENMFWYRQDPGLGLRLIYFSYDVKMKEKGDIPEGYSVSREKKERFSLILESASTNQTSMYLCASSPLRGQGQETQYFGPGTRLLVL.